Below are 2 T cell receptor beta chains sequenced from a single sample in a study of blood T cell repertoires in COVID-19 (TCRdb year 2020). The library was obtained by the immunoSEQ multiplex PCR assay. The source is immuneACCESS, and TCRdb retained only in-frame sequences with V and J called. Part of the clones is not carried over; for the studies checked, unresolved V genes explain less than half of this, and the remainder is unexplained. Present in this sample are around 260,000 clones, around 80% of which were seen just once. 3.5% to 5% of the sample is in the top ten clones. Sequenced material: PBMCs or T cells enriched from blood (not recorded which). All receptors come from a man in his thirties or forties with acute COVID-19.

J is TRBJ2-1 and V is TRBV5-1; TRBD2 matches at 12 bases. The CDR3 covers 17 residues. J gave up 8 bases and V 4 bases, and 13 bases lay outside the gene matches. Germline V lookup: CDR1 SGHRS, CDR2 YFSETQ. The CDR3 coding sequence is TGCGCCAGCAGCATACAAGGATCTAGCGGGGGGGCAGATGAGCAGTTCTTC. This gives the protein CASSIQGSSGGADEQFF.

The V call is TRBV27, the J call TRBJ1-1; no clear D. Trimming took off 8 bases at V and 0 bases at J, with 7 bases between the two ends. CDR1 and CDR2 (germline): MNHEY, SMNVEV (reference sequence). The CDR3 is 12 residues long. The CDR3 loop reads CASRRLNTEAFF. The CDR3 DNA reads TGTGCCAGCCGGAGACTGAACACTGAAGCTTTCTTT.